These T cell receptor beta chains were read from a single sample in a study of blood T cell repertoires in COVID-19. Here immunoSEQ multiplex PCR was the method, and the copy in TCRdb shows in-frame clones only, minus some. The sample lists approximately 140,000 clones, roughly 90% occurring once. Sequencing used peripheral blood. These receptors all come from a human donor in a cohort sampled during active COVID-19. CDR3s include the opening cysteine and the closing phenylalanine or tryptophan. A D gene is named only where the DNA matches it firmly. Rows give clone size only sometimes, using once, few, many, or a class for an expanded clone.

CASRAGTSGVETQYF	TGTGCCAGCAGGGCCGGGACTAGCGGGGTGGAGACCCAGTACTTC	TRBV6-5	TRBD2	TRBJ2-5	NA
CASRRDRVYEQYF	TGTGCCAGCAGGAGGGACAGGGTCTACGAGCAGTACTTC	TRBV6-5	TRBD1	TRBJ2-7	NA
CASSLDYGTHNEQFF	TGTGCCAGCAGCTTAGATTACGGGACACACAATGAGCAGTTCTTC	TRBV11-2	NA	TRBJ2-1	NA
CASSLWTGGSTEAFF	TGTGCCAGCAGCCTATGGACAGGGGGGAGTACTGAAGCTTTCTTT	TRBV7-3	TRBD1	TRBJ1-1	NA
CASSLGLAGVADTQYF	TGTGCCAGCAGCTTAGGACTAGCGGGAGTTGCAGATACGCAGTATTTT	TRBV5-6	TRBD2	TRBJ2-3	NA
CASSFSQASTDTQYF	TGTGCCAGCAGCTTCAGTCAGGCCTCCACAGATACGCAGTATTTT	TRBV5-8	NA	TRBJ2-3	once
CASSPAGLSYEQYF	TGTGCCAGCTCACCAGCAGGTCTCTCCTACGAGCAGTACTTC	TRBV18	NA	TRBJ2-7	NA
CASRDRSGKETQYF	TGTGCCAGTAGAGATAGGTCCGGGAAAGAGACCCAGTACTTC	TRBV19	NA	TRBJ2-5	NA
CATSLRDYGYTF	TGTGCCACCAGTTTACGGGACTATGGCTACACCTTC	TRBV24-1	NA	TRBJ1-2	NA
CASSLGSGGWVQRDIGADTQYF	TGTGCCAGCAGCTTAGGGTCGGGAGGTTGGGTACAACGGGATATTGGGGCAGATACGCAGTATTTT	TRBV7-3	TRBD2	TRBJ2-3	NA
CASSLQLGQPNTEAFF	TGTGCCAGCAGCTTGCAGTTGGGACAGCCGAACACTGAAGCTTTCTTT	TRBV5-5	TRBD1	TRBJ1-1	NA
CASSAGGTPLHF	TGTGCCAGCAGTGCCGGGGGAACCCCCCTCCACTTT	TRBV2	NA	TRBJ1-6	few
CASSLVTDRELNYGYTF	TGTGCCAGCAGTTTGGTGACAGACAGGGAGCTTAACTATGGCTACACCTTC	TRBV28	TRBD1	TRBJ1-2	NA
CASSQAGEQFF	TGTGCCAGCAGCCAAGCAGGCGAGCAGTTCTTC	TRBV3-1/TRBV3-2	NA	TRBJ2-1	once
CASSYAGVRYEQYF	TGTGCCAGCAGTTACGCGGGGGTTCGCTACGAGCAGTACTTC	TRBV6-2/TRBV6-3	TRBD2	TRBJ2-7	NA
CAWSPQGNQPQHF	TGTGCCTGGAGTCCACAGGGCAATCAGCCCCAGCATTTT	TRBV30	NA	TRBJ1-5	NA
CASSVETPGQGFTDTQYF	TGTGCCAGCAGCGTAGAAACCCCGGGACAGGGATTCACAGATACGCAGTATTTT	TRBV9	TRBD1	TRBJ2-3	NA
CASSIRTSESSYNEQFF	TGCGCCAGCAGCATCAGGACTAGCGAGAGCTCCTACAATGAGCAGTTCTTC	TRBV5-1	TRBD2	TRBJ2-1	NA
CASSLVRGQRGVYNSPLHF	TGTGCCAGCAGCTTAGTCCGGGGACAACGAGGGGTTTATAATTCACCCCTCCACTTT	TRBV11-2	NA	TRBJ1-6	NA
CASSMGQQTGELFF	TGTGCCAGCTCCATGGGACAGCAAACCGGGGAGCTGTTTTTT	TRBV18	TRBD1	TRBJ2-2	NA
CASSQRDRVPPWNTGELFF	TGTGCCAGCAGCCAACGCGACAGGGTCCCGCCATGGAACACCGGGGAGCTGTTTTTT	TRBV3-1/TRBV3-2	TRBD1	TRBJ2-2	NA
CASSPLDSPGKLFF	TGTGCCAGCTCACCACTGGACTCGCCTGGGAAACTGTTTTTT	TRBV18	NA	TRBJ1-4	NA
CASSKGTGGRNTEAFF	TGTGCCAGCAGTAAAGGGACAGGGGGGAGGAACACTGAAGCTTTCTTT	TRBV6-1	TRBD1	TRBJ1-1	NA
CASSQDARLANEQFF	TGTGCCAGCAGCCAAGACGCGAGACTAGCGAATGAGCAGTTCTTC	TRBV3-1/TRBV3-2	TRBD2	TRBJ2-1	NA
CASSVGQGSGWEDEKLFF	TGTGCCAGCAGCGTAGGACAGGGTAGCGGCTGGGAGGATGAAAAACTGTTTTTT	TRBV9	TRBD1	TRBJ1-4	NA
CATRTGGTRYGYTF	TGTGCCACCCGCACAGGGGGCACTCGATATGGCTACACCTTC	TRBV28	TRBD1	TRBJ1-2	NA
CAWSVLTVGAEKLFF	TGTGCCTGGAGTGTCCTGACAGTTGGAGCTGAAAAACTGTTTTTT	TRBV30	NA	TRBJ1-4	NA
CASSIGTQGTEAFF	TGTGCCAGCAGCATCGGGACACAAGGCACTGAAGCTTTCTTT	TRBV7-3	NA	TRBJ1-1	NA
CASSLAQDNEQFF	TGTGCCAGCAGCTTAGCACAAGACAATGAGCAGTTCTTC	TRBV7-8	NA	TRBJ2-1	NA
CATRSDRGSYEQYF	TGTGCCACCCGTTCGGACAGGGGATCCTACGAGCAGTACTTC	TRBV10-3	TRBD1	TRBJ2-7	NA
CASSEGDRGFFETQYF	TGTGCCAGCAGCGAGGGGGACAGGGGGTTTTTTGAGACCCAGTACTTC	TRBV9	TRBD1	TRBJ2-5	NA
CASSVAPQGATYEQYF	TGTGCCAGCAGCGTAGCCCCACAGGGGGCGACCTACGAGCAGTACTTC	TRBV9	TRBD1	TRBJ2-7	NA
CASSESAGRYSNQPQHF	TGCGCCAGCAGTGAGTCGGCGGGCAGGTATAGCAATCAGCCCCAGCATTTT	TRBV10-2	NA	TRBJ1-5	NA
CASSHGRQGRSDGTEAFF	TGTGCCAGCAGCCATGGTCGACAGGGTCGTTCTGATGGGACTGAAGCTTTCTTT	TRBV4-2	TRBD1	TRBJ1-1	NA
CASSLGVWMNTEAFF	TGTGCCAGCTCCCTCGGGGTATGGATGAACACTGAAGCTTTCTTT	TRBV18	NA	TRBJ1-1	NA
CASMSGGGEANVLTF	TGTGCCAGCATGTCTGGGGGCGGAGAGGCCAACGTCCTGACTTTC	TRBV27	NA	TRBJ2-6	NA
CASSRQYEQYF	TGTGCCAGCAGCCGACAGTACGAGCAGTACTTC	TRBV7-9	NA	TRBJ2-7	NA
CASSRLPGQGQETQYF	TGTGCCAGCAGCCGCCTCCCGGGACAGGGTCAAGAGACCCAGTACTTC	TRBV4-2	TRBD1	TRBJ2-5	NA
CASRRRQETQYF	TGCGCCAGCAGGAGGAGGCAAGAGACCCAGTACTTC	TRBV5-1	NA	TRBJ2-5	NA
CASRNARTSGDNEQFF	TGTGCCAGCAGAAACGCCCGGACTAGCGGAGACAATGAGCAGTTCTTC	TRBV2	TRBD2	TRBJ2-1	NA
CASSVGVRKETQYF	TGTGCCAGCAGCGTAGGCGTCAGGAAAGAGACCCAGTACTTC	TRBV9	NA	TRBJ2-5	NA
CASSKGQGTYNSPLHF	TGTGCCAGTAGTAAGGGACAGGGAACCTATAATTCACCCCTCCACTTT	TRBV19	TRBD1	TRBJ1-6	once
CAWSVSWTGRETQYF	TGTGCCTGGAGTGTGAGTTGGACAGGGAGAGAGACCCAGTACTTC	TRBV30	TRBD1	TRBJ2-5	NA
CASSIRDSQNEQYF	TGTGCCAGTAGTATCCGGGACAGCCAAAACGAGCAGTACTTC	TRBV19	TRBD1	TRBJ2-7	NA
CASSTTSVLSYEQYF	TGTGCCAGCAGCACCACCTCGGTCCTCTCCTACGAGCAGTACTTC	TRBV9	NA	TRBJ2-7	NA
CASKRGRGQGSAYGGYTF	TGTGCCAGTAAAAGGGGACGAGGACAGGGAAGTGCCTATGGTGGCTACACCTTC	TRBV2	TRBD1	TRBJ1-2	NA
CASSPPGGVRETQYF	TGTGCCAGCAGCCCACCAGGGGGAGTAAGAGAGACCCAGTACTTC	TRBV4-2	TRBD1	TRBJ2-5	few
CASSSNRVTGELFF	TGTGCCAGCAGCTCAAATCGGGTAACCGGGGAGCTGTTTTTT	TRBV9	NA	TRBJ2-2	NA
CASSFHSPTDTQYF	TGTGCCAGCAGCTTCCACAGCCCCACAGATACGCAGTATTTT	TRBV7-9	NA	TRBJ2-3	NA
CASSYPTPNTGELFF	TGTGCCAGCAGTTACCCGACTCCGAACACCGGGGAGCTGTTTTTT	TRBV6-6	NA	TRBJ2-2	NA
CASSSRPRADSGYTF	TGTGCCAGCAGCTCCCGACCGAGGGCAGATAGTGGCTACACCTTC	TRBV11-2	NA	TRBJ1-2	NA
CASSHSRPGVYGYTF	TGTGCCAGCAGCCATAGTCGTCCAGGGGTTTACGGCTACACCTTC	TRBV7-9	NA	TRBJ1-2	NA
CASIRQSNTEAFF	TGTGCCAGCATCAGGCAGTCCAACACTGAAGCTTTCTTT	TRBV5-6	NA	TRBJ1-1	NA
CASSLTLGHEQFF	TGTGCCAGCAGCTTAACTCTTGGGCATGAGCAGTTCTTC	TRBV7-3	NA	TRBJ2-1	NA
CASSLGQAGTYGYTF	TGTGCCAGCAGCTTGGGTCAGGCAGGAACCTATGGCTACACCTTC	TRBV5-4	NA	TRBJ1-2	few
CASSESGGAVGELFF	TGTGCCAGCAGTGAAAGCGGGGGGGCCGTCGGGGAGCTGTTTTTT	TRBV6-4	TRBD2	TRBJ2-2	NA